Here is one T cell receptor (beta chain) with its context. Its antigen remains unknown. The data originate from a study of OX40 agonist ivuxolimab in advanced cancers. Turning to the study itself: An anti-OX40 (CD134) antibody with agonistic activity, ivuxolimab, was administered to patients. Prior anti-PD-1, anti-PD-L1 or anti-CTLA-4 therapy did not bar entry, and about 38% had some. Study findings and constraints: Antigens targeted by the expanded peripheral T cells were not determined. CD8+ T cells (on average) carried more expanded clones than CD4+ T cells.

The germline V and J ends were trimmed by 2 bases and 3 bases, with 11 bases remaining between them. Germline CDR1 is MNHNS and CDR2 is SASEGT. The CDR3 length is 15 residues. Sequencing was performed with immunoSEQ multiplex PCR; in TCRdb, only in-frame clones are kept and a portion is missing. This table has more than 65,000 clones, roughly 88% appearing once. The sample was CD4+ or CD8+ T cells sorted from blood, taken in a trial of the OX40 agonist ivuxolimab. This receptor was obtained from an adult with an advanced solid tumor such as melanoma, head and neck, liver or kidney cancer. The J gene is TRBJ1-5, the V gene TRBV6-1; D gene unclear. CDR3 coding DNA: TGTGCCAGCAGTGAACTGGGAACGAACAATCAGCCCCAGCATTTT. As protein: CASSELGTNNQPQHF.